What follows describes a single T cell receptor beta chain. Its antigen is still unknown. The junction differs from germline at one of its ends, possibly a read error. The V gene's germline CDR1 is SGHRS and CDR2 YFSETQ. The CDR3 has 16 residues. This entry comes from a study of cytomegalovirus exposure and HLA in healthy donors. PCR involved 60 Vbeta and 13 Jbeta primers. As handled by the study authors: Tens of millions of unique TCR beta chains, about 10 million of them shared, were counted by a later analysis. Some clones are missing from TCRdb's copy, which holds only in-frame ones; the method was immunoSEQ multiplex PCR. The D gene and trimming were derived from the DNA, and the V and J assignments and clone size from that table. Of around 78,000 clones listed, around three quarters are singletons. Findings and limits, study-wide: Listed as cytomegalovirus-associated were 150 to 200 TCR beta chains. In most subjects, TCR beta sequences reportedly gave accurate predictions of HLA-A and HLA-B alleles. For most TCR beta V segments, an earlier analysis put the productive rate at about 90% or about 30% of the time.

The receptor's source is a male donor in good health and CMV-seronegative. This chain joins TRBV5-1 and TRBJ2-3; 9 positions agree with TRBD1. Specimen: PBMCs. CDR3 amino acids: CASSLEGQGSTDTHYF. As DNA, the CDR3 is TGCGCCAGCAGCTTGGAGGGACAGGGCTCCACAGATACGCACTATTTT.